This is a list of T cell receptor beta chains from one sample in a study of blood T cell repertoires in COVID-19. Profiling relied on immunoSEQ multiplex PCR, and the TCRdb table lists in-frame clones only, not all of them. Altogether roughly 80,000 clones are present, 78% being singletons, with the ten largest covering approximately 16%. Sequenced sample: peripheral blood. The source of these receptors is a human donor in a cohort sampled during active COVID-19. The CDR3 runs from the conserved cysteine through the conserved F or W. For some rows the clone size is stated as once, few or many, or as a class when expanded; others skip it.

TRBJ1-4 | TRBV5-1 | - | CASSPDRALNEKLFF
TRBJ2-1 | TRBV5-8 | - | CASSLGTGTYNEQFF
TRBJ2-5 | TRBV21-1 | - | CASSKGWARWKAQYF
TRBJ1-5 | TRBV28 | - | CASSVPEIDLRYQPQHF
TRBJ1-6 | TRBV9 | - | CASSADRVWSPLHF
TRBJ1-6 | TRBV2 | - | CASSEGGGRNSPLHF
TRBJ2-2 | TRBV2 | - | CASQREGGNTGELFF
TRBJ2-1 | TRBV2 | - | CAIPRADKYNEQFF
TRBJ2-2 | TRBV27 | - | CASSLADGLAFGELFF
TRBJ2-1 | TRBV12-5 | - | CASGLTPAFGNEQFF
TRBJ2-3 | TRBV7-2 | few | CASSLDWGPDTQYF
TRBJ1-1 | TRBV7-9 | - | CASSLADRGRYTEAFF
TRBJ1-2 | TRBV5-4 | - | CASRPMGGRDGYTF
TRBJ2-7 | TRBV27 | - | CASSLAGLRNYEQYF
TRBJ1-5 | TRBV15 | few | CATSRDGPGYNQPQHF
TRBJ2-5 | TRBV7-2 | - | CASSLVYRSQETQYF
TRBJ1-5 | TRBV28 | - | CASRPGHQTAQPQHF
TRBJ1-2 | TRBV6-2/TRBV6-3 | few | CASSPPRTGGVVNTF
TRBJ2-5 | TRBV6-1 | - | CASSELAGGQETQYF
TRBJ2-5 | TRBV9 | - | CASSKFRDLGPRTGETQYF
TRBJ2-2 | TRBV9 | - | CASSAFRLSTGELFF
TRBJ1-2 | TRBV29-1 | - | CSVEDFTAGRNGYTF
TRBJ2-5 | TRBV5-5 | few | CASSLGTASTSFQETQYF
TRBJ2-7 | TRBV5-1 | - | CASSLAEGRYEQYF
TRBJ2-2 | TRBV7-9 | - | CASSLRRPNTGELFF
TRBJ1-1 | TRBV4-1 | few | CASSFGGATEAFF
TRBJ2-5 | TRBV10-2 | - | CASSESSRIQETQYF
TRBJ2-1 | TRBV9 | - | CASSVAGTSESNEQFF
TRBJ2-3 | TRBV7-2 | once | CASSLAWREQDTQYF
TRBJ1-1 | TRBV7-9 | - | CASSLVPDTEAFF
TRBJ1-1 | TRBV7-9 | - | CASSVGGGADSNTEAFF
TRBJ2-5 | TRBV7-2 | - | CASSLGGSAETQYF
TRBJ2-7 | TRBV28 | - | CASSLGLSYEQYF
TRBJ2-3 | TRBV4-1 | - | CASSPGGLSDTQYF
TRBJ2-2 | TRBV6-1 | few | CASSEAPQGGFELFF
TRBJ2-3 | TRBV18 | once | CASSPRRELDTQYF
TRBJ2-3 | TRBV3-1/TRBV3-2 | once | CASSQRGWSPDPTLTDTQYF
TRBJ2-2 | TRBV15 | once | CATSRGGGQGGELFF
TRBJ1-2 | TRBV5-1 | few | CASSLATQGNYGYTF
TRBJ2-5 | TRBV29-1 | few | CSVERGTQETQYF
TRBJ1-2 | TRBV5-1 | - | CASVGETGNYGYTF
TRBJ1-5 | TRBV24-1 | - | CATSIREDQPQHF
TRBJ1-6 | TRBV6-2/TRBV6-3 | - | CASSFTGQGNSPLHF
TRBJ2-3 | TRBV4-1 | - | CASSPGGVGAGTDTQYF
TRBJ2-5 | TRBV15 | - | CATSRGRVGETQYF
TRBJ2-1 | TRBV28 | - | CASSLSSSSGRFNEQFF
TRBJ2-3 | TRBV11-3 | - | CASSQAHDWSSTDTQYF
TRBJ1-1 | TRBV6-5 | - | CASSYLSGQVNTEAFF
TRBJ2-2 | TRBV5-6 | - | CASSEQGNAGELFF
TRBJ1-3 | TRBV5-1 | - | CASSLEVGRGNTIYF
TRBJ2-3 | TRBV21-1 | - | CASRARGGRAPDTQYF
TRBJ2-3 | TRBV11-2 | few | CASSSRGTPSSTDTQYF
TRBJ2-3 | TRBV11-2 | - | CASSFEGGPDTQYF